One and the same sample provided the 25 T cell receptor beta chains below, sequenced in a study of blood T cell repertoires in COVID-19. Sequencing used immunoSEQ multiplex PCR; TCRdb keeps in-frame clones, though not all of them. The sample records approximately 220,000 clones, around 84% being singletons. What was sequenced was peripheral blood. The origin of the receptors is a woman aged 60-70 years who had recovered from COVID-19.

The chain is built from TRBV6-5 and TRBJ1-6; 9 nucleotides align to TRBD1. This CDR3 comprises 14 residues. V was clipped by 5 bases and J by 8 bases; unmatched bases: 4. The germline V gene has CDR1 MNHEY and CDR2 SVGAGI. CDR3: CASSRDRVYSPLHF. DNA for the CDR3: TGTGCCAGCAGTCGGGACAGGGTTTATTCACCCCTCCACTTT.

This clone appeared once. The chain has TRBV5-1 and TRBJ2-5, with D perhaps matching TRBD2 (7 bases). Per the germline V gene, CDR1 is SGHRS and CDR2 is YFSETQ. The CDR3 length is 14 residues. Deletions cut 4 bases from V and 4 bases from J, with 14 bases between. The CDR3 here is CASSRGGAVETQYF. Here the CDR3 DNA reads TGCGCCAGCAGCCGAGGGGGGGCAGTAGAGACCCAGTACTTC.

This rearrangement joins TRBV7-8 to TRBJ2-7, with TRBD1 as a possible D gene (6 bases). The CDR3 covers 14 residues. V was pared by 1 base and J by 5 bases, with 12 bases between. Germline V lookup: CDR1 SGHVS, CDR2 FQNEAQ. The CDR3 region has the DNA TGTGCCAGCAGCTTAGAACAGGGTTACAACGAGCAGTACTTC. Translated: CASSLEQGYNEQYF.

The chain couples TRBV6-5 to TRBJ1-2; tentatively, D is TRBD1 (6 bases). The CDR3 covers 12 residues. Germline V gene lookup returns CDR1 MNHEY and CDR2 SVGAGI. V was trimmed by 7 bases and J by 4 bases, leaving 10 bases between them. The CDR3 spells CASTRGGYGYTF. Written as DNA, the CDR3 is TGTGCCAGCACGAGAGGGGGCTATGGCTACACCTTC.

The rearrangement links TRBV14 to TRBJ1-6; 8 nucleotides match TRBD1. V dropped 0 bases and J dropped 7; count of bases not matched to a gene: 2. The germline gives CDR1 SGHDN, CDR2 FVKESK. This CDR3 is built from 15 residues. The CDR3 region is CASSQDRDRNSPLHF. The CDR3 bases are TGTGCCAGCAGCCAAGATAGGGACAGGAATTCACCCCTCCACTTT.

The CDR3 sequence is CASSPAGGNIQYF. For the CDR3, the DNA is TGTGCCAGCAGCCCCGCAGGGGGGAACATTCAGTACTTC. The chain recombines TRBV3-1 (or the pseudogene TRBV3-2) with TRBJ2-4, with a weak D call TRBD1 (7 bases). Trimming removed 4 bases from V and 7 bases from J, with 11 bases in between. The CDR3 contains 13 residues. Germline loops: CDR1 LGHDT, CDR2 YNNKEL (reference sequence).

The V and J genes are TRBV7-2 and TRBJ1-1, with 7 positions matching TRBD1. The V gene end was trimmed by 4 bases and the J gene end by 3 bases; junction bases not matched to a gene: 5. This CDR3 is built from 14 residues. The germline gives CDR1 SGHTA, CDR2 FQGNSA. CDR3 protein: CASSSSRGYTEAFF. In DNA, the CDR3 is TGTGCCAGCAGCTCGTCCAGGGGGTACACTGAAGCTTTCTTT.

This CDR3 is CASSLAGEGVEKLFF. As DNA, the CDR3 is TGCGCCAGCAGCTTGGCCGGGGAGGGAGTTGAAAAACTGTTTTTT. The chain links TRBV5-1 to TRBJ1-4; D gene unclear. The V gene lost 0 bases and the J gene lost 7 bases, with 13 bases spanning the gap. The CDR3 contains 15 residues. CDR1 and CDR2 from the germline V gene are SGHRS and YFSETQ.

This sequence joins TRBV29-1 and TRBJ1-2, with D possibly TRBD1 on 5 matching bases. Germline V gene lookup returns CDR1 SQVTM and CDR2 ANQGSEA. The CDR3 loop spans 12 amino acids. Trimming stripped 3 bases from V and 4 bases from J, with 9 bases between. In DNA, the CDR3 is TGCAGCGTTGACGACAGCCTCTATGGCTACACCTTC. This gives the protein CSVDDSLYGYTF.

The CDR3 bases are TGCGCCAGCAGCCGGGACAGGCGGAATGAGCAGTTCTTC. Protein product: CASSRDRRNEQFF. The rearrangement joins TRBV10-1 to TRBJ2-1, with 8 bases identical to TRBD1. The CDR3 contains 13 residues. The V and J ends lost 6 bases and 7 bases, in that order; junction bases with no gene match: 5. Germline values: CDR1 WNHNN, CDR2 SYGVQD (reference sequence).

As concerns this clone: The same CDR3 arises from other DNA sequences in this sample as well. V gene TRBV4-3 combines with J gene TRBJ1-2; D gene unclear. The CDR3 contains 14 residues. Germline V gives CDR1 LGHNA, CDR2 YSLEER. Trimming cost V 3 bases and J 4 bases, with 12 bases left between them. The CDR3 is CASSQEPGTYGYTF. The DNA of the CDR3 is TGCGCCAGCAGCCAGGAACCAGGAACCTATGGCTACACCTTC.

The rearrangement links TRBV28 to TRBJ2-7; 10 nucleotides line up with TRBD2. Per the germline V gene, CDR1 is MDHEN and CDR2 is SYDVKM. This CDR3 region has 13 residues. The CDR3 nucleotides are TGTGCTACCCGGACTAGCGGAACCTACGAGCAGTACTTC. It is translated as CATRTSGTYEQYF.

This clone was recorded only once. The CDR3 DNA is TGTGCCAGCAGTTCCAGCGGGGGGAACTACGAGCAGTACTTC. Its translation is CASSSSGGNYEQYF. The rearrangement uses TRBV6-5 and TRBJ2-7, with TRBD2 identical over 9 bases. The CDR3 totals 14 residues. With 4 bases clipped from V and 3 bases from J, the junction kept 4 bases outside the gene matches. Germline V gene sequence: CDR1 MNHEY, CDR2 SVGAGI.

The chain joins TRBV4-1 to TRBJ1-2; 10 nucleotides line up with TRBD1. Germline values: CDR1 MGHRA, CDR2 YSYEKL. This CDR3 is built from 16 residues. Trimming at V came to 0 bases and at J to 4 bases, leaving 5 bases not matched to a gene. CDR3 sequence (DNA): TGCGCCAGCAGCCAAGATCGAGGGACAGGGGTCTATGGCTACACCTTC. Amino acids: CASSQDRGTGVYGYTF.

V is TRBV5-4 and J is TRBJ1-2, with TRBD1 as a possible D gene (6 bases). The germline V gene has CDR1 SGHNT and CDR2 YYREEE (reference sequence). The CDR3 is 12 residues long. Trimming left V 0 bases short and J 8 bases short, with 8 bases between. The CDR3: CASSLDRVGYTF. The CDR3 nucleotides are TGTGCCAGCAGCTTGGACAGGGTCGGCTACACCTTC.

This clone has just one count. V gene TRBV5-1 combines with J gene TRBJ2-5; D perhaps matches TRBD2 (6 bases). From germline, CDR1 is SGHRS and CDR2 YFSETQ. CDR3 size: 15 residues. V lost 0 bases and J lost 2, with 11 bases in between. The CDR3 spells CASSLGAAGQETQYF. The CDR3 region has the DNA TGCGCCAGCAGCTTGGGGGCTGCGGGGCAAGAGACCCAGTACTTC.

The chain joins TRBV15 to TRBJ2-4; D unresolved. This CDR3 region has 13 residues. The V gene's germline CDR1 is LNHNV and CDR2 YYDKDF (reference sequence). V was shortened by 1 base and J by 6 bases, with 7 bases between the two germline ends. The CDR3 reads CATSRGARNIQYF. In DNA, the CDR3 is TGTGCCACCAGCAGAGGGGCAAGAAACATTCAGTACTTC.

This clone was observed a few times. The chain links TRBV19 to TRBJ2-3, with 10 positions matching TRBD2. Germline V lookup: CDR1 LNHDA, CDR2 SQIVND (reference sequence). The CDR3 is 16 amino acids. V lost 5 bases to trimming and J lost 0 bases; unmatched junction nucleotides: 5. In DNA form, the CDR3 reads TGTGCCAGTAGTGTCTTAGCGGGGGGTAGCACAGATACGCAGTATTTT. Translated, it gives CASSVLAGGSTDTQYF.

The chain employs TRBV27 and TRBJ2-6; possible D gene TRBD1, 5 bases. Trimming shortened V by 11 bases and J by 4 bases, and 9 bases separated the two germline ends. CDR3 length equals 12 residues. Germline CDR1 reads MNHEY; CDR2 reads SMNVEV (reference sequence). The CDR3 spells CAAGHGANVLTF. The CDR3 nucleotides read TGTGCCGCAGGGCACGGGGCCAACGTCCTGACTTTC.

This clone was seen only a few times. The chain uses TRBV5-1 and TRBJ1-2, with TRBD1 matching over 7 bases. The V gene end was trimmed by 4 bases and the J gene end by 7 bases; junction bases not matched to a gene: 13. The CDR3 extends over 15 amino acids. Germline V CDR1 and CDR2: SGHRS, YFSETQ. This CDR3 reads CASSNTDKGATGYTF. CDR3 coding DNA: TGCGCCAGCAGCAACACGGACAAGGGGGCGACTGGCTACACCTTC.

The chain couples TRBV3-1 (or the pseudogene TRBV3-2) to TRBJ1-2; 8 nucleotides agree with TRBD1. Germline V gene lookup returns CDR1 LGHDT and CDR2 YNNKEL (reference sequence). The CDR3 has 15 residues. The ends lost 0 bases at V and 7 bases at J; junction bases unmatched: 7. CDR3 sequence (DNA): TGTGCCAGCAGCCAAGACAGGGGGCGTCTTGGTGGCTACACCTTC. It translates to CASSQDRGRLGGYTF.

In its sample, this clone was seen once. The chain has TRBV9 and TRBJ1-2; 8 bases are a match to TRBD1. Trimming at V came to 3 bases and at J to 4 bases, leaving 11 bases not matched to a gene. CDR1 and CDR2 (germline): SGDLS, YYNGEE. This CDR3 spans 16 amino acids. The CDR3 sequence: CASSALSGQGIYGYTF. The CDR3 DNA is TGTGCCAGCAGCGCCTTATCCGGACAGGGTATCTATGGCTACACCTTC.

This clone appeared once. The genes are TRBV29-1 and TRBJ2-5; tentatively, D is TRBD1 (5 bases). V was trimmed by 6 bases and J by 5 bases, leaving 13 bases between them. Germline loops: CDR1 SQVTM, CDR2 ANQGSEA. The CDR3 has 12 residues. CDR3 sequence: CSVSAGSETQYF. In DNA, the CDR3 is TGCAGCGTGTCAGCAGGGTCCGAGACCCAGTACTTC.

This chain links TRBV12-5 with TRBJ2-6; 10 bases align to TRBD1. Germline V gives CDR1 LGHNT, CDR2 FRNRAP. The V segment lost 4 bases and the J segment 5 bases; nucleotides outside the gene matches: 23. There are 22 residues in the CDR3. The CDR3 DNA follows: TGTGCTAGTGGTTCCCCCCCGCGACCGGGGACAGGGGCTCCTCGGAGGGCCAACGTCCTGACTTTC. This sequence encodes CASGSPPRPGTGAPRRANVLTF. Looking up the rest from reference TRBV12-5 and TRBJ2-6 gives the full variable domain: DARVTQTPRHKVTEMGQEVTMRCQPILGHNTVFWYRQTMMQGLELLAYFRNRAPLDDSGMPKDRFSAEMPDATLATLKIQPSEPRDSAVYFCASGSPPRPGTGAPRRANVLTFGAGSRLTVL.

This clone was seen a single time. The chain is built from TRBV6-5 and TRBJ1-6; the D is unclear. V lost 6 bases, J lost 10 bases, and 13 bases lay in between. This CDR3 contains 13 residues. Germline V CDR1 and CDR2: MNHEY, SVGAGI. CDR3 in amino acids: CASRYTGLSPLHF. The CDR3 DNA reads TGTGCCAGCAGGTACACTGGACTCTCACCCCTCCACTTT.